This is a list of T cell receptor beta chains from one sample in a study of CD8 T cells in Susac syndrome. Via MiXCR, TCRdb re-called the immunoSEQ multiplex PCR reads, giving one row per CDR3 protein. This table has fewer than 70,000 distinct CDR3 sequences, approximately 95% appearing once. Sequencing was carried out using CD8+ T cells from PBMCs. The receptors shown here come from a human donor in good health. CDR3s include the opening cysteine and the closing phenylalanine or tryptophan. Fields, in order: J gene, V gene, CDR3 protein.

J gene: TRBJ1-1; V gene: TRBV9; CDR3 protein: CASSAGWANTEAFF
J gene: TRBJ2-1; V gene: TRBV7-9; CDR3 protein: CASEISSYNEQFF
J gene: TRBJ1-6; V gene: TRBV7-9; CDR3 protein: CASSPGDSPLHF
J gene: TRBJ2-5; V gene: TRBV7-9; CDR3 protein: CASSLDPSEETQYF
J gene: TRBJ1-1; V gene: TRBV12-3/TRBV12-4; CDR3 protein: CASSQGPTEAFF
J gene: TRBJ1-5; V gene: TRBV27; CDR3 protein: CASSFIGQPQHF
J gene: TRBJ1-5; V gene: TRBV12-3/TRBV12-4; CDR3 protein: CASSPRGGINQPQHF
J gene: TRBJ1-2; V gene: TRBV29-1; CDR3 protein: CSVEEIFPDTSNYGYTF
J gene: TRBJ2-1; V gene: TRBV29-1; CDR3 protein: CSAVTGTGSGEQFF
J gene: TRBJ2-5; V gene: TRBV24-1; CDR3 protein: CATEGPSGTQYF
J gene: TRBJ2-4; V gene: TRBV19; CDR3 protein: CASSIEGQQIQYF
J gene: TRBJ2-3; V gene: TRBV7-9; CDR3 protein: CASRSGLASSDTQYF
J gene: TRBJ2-5; V gene: TRBV7-9; CDR3 protein: CASSPDWAWGAQYF
J gene: TRBJ2-5; V gene: TRBV7-9; CDR3 protein: CASSSGTGWATQYF
J gene: TRBJ2-7; V gene: TRBV29-1; CDR3 protein: CSVESSGGAYEQYF
J gene: TRBJ2-1; V gene: TRBV7-2; CDR3 protein: CASSNGPGAYNEQFF
J gene: TRBJ2-5; V gene: TRBV25-1; CDR3 protein: CASSATGTGAFETQYF
J gene: TRBJ2-3; V gene: TRBV28; CDR3 protein: CASSSATGAGTDTQYF
J gene: TRBJ1-6; V gene: TRBV6-5; CDR3 protein: CASSPRGAASPLHF
J gene: TRBJ2-3; V gene: TRBV7-2; CDR3 protein: CASSLEGRTDTQYF
J gene: TRBJ2-3; V gene: TRBV10-3; CDR3 protein: CAISEDVPTDTQYF
J gene: TRBJ2-7; V gene: TRBV29-1; CDR3 protein: CSVEPTGEFGEQYF
J gene: TRBJ2-7; V gene: TRBV7-3; CDR3 protein: CASSLNRDRVYF
J gene: TRBJ2-7; V gene: TRBV4-1; CDR3 protein: CASSPQTGTIEQYF
J gene: TRBJ2-1; V gene: TRBV4-2; CDR3 protein: CASSQAGTSIHNEQFF
J gene: TRBJ2-7; V gene: TRBV25-1; CDR3 protein: CASSGGARDPAYEQYF
J gene: TRBJ2-1; V gene: TRBV29-1; CDR3 protein: CSAPWGPEQFF
J gene: TRBJ2-5; V gene: TRBV20-1; CDR3 protein: CSASDETQYF
J gene: TRBJ1-1; V gene: TRBV14; CDR3 protein: CASSSGELSYTEAFF
J gene: TRBJ2-5; V gene: TRBV9; CDR3 protein: CASSVEGSQETQYF
J gene: TRBJ2-7; V gene: TRBV6-5; CDR3 protein: CASSYGTVYEQYF
J gene: TRBJ1-1; V gene: TRBV29-1; CDR3 protein: CSVGGALNTEAFF
J gene: TRBJ1-2; V gene: TRBV2; CDR3 protein: CASSEEEWDPANYGYTF
J gene: TRBJ2-7; V gene: TRBV5-1; CDR3 protein: CASSSSTGGYEQYF
J gene: TRBJ2-7; V gene: TRBV30; CDR3 protein: CAWSYTGTGEQYF
J gene: TRBJ2-1; V gene: TRBV15; CDR3 protein: CATSILWGGYNEQFF
J gene: TRBJ2-5; V gene: TRBV5-6; CDR3 protein: CASSLGPGNQETQYF
J gene: TRBJ1-1; V gene: TRBV23-1; CDR3 protein: CASSIKAFF
J gene: TRBJ1-1; V gene: TRBV2; CDR3 protein: CASSEVRRGTEAFF
J gene: TRBJ1-2; V gene: TRBV12-3/TRBV12-4; CDR3 protein: CASRPDRLDGYTF
J gene: TRBJ2-7; V gene: TRBV9; CDR3 protein: CASSPGTGNEQYF
J gene: TRBJ1-2; V gene: TRBV7-9; CDR3 protein: CASSLIPAVNYGYTF
J gene: TRBJ2-3; V gene: TRBV28; CDR3 protein: CASSPGPIEDTQYF
J gene: TRBJ1-2; V gene: TRBV6-2/TRBV6-3; CDR3 protein: CASSSENSDYGYTF
J gene: TRBJ2-7; V gene: TRBV5-8; CDR3 protein: CASSSQWTGPLLSYEQYF
J gene: TRBJ1-6; V gene: TRBV19; CDR3 protein: CASSTDRGDSPLHF
J gene: TRBJ2-6; V gene: TRBV6-5; CDR3 protein: CASSYNQGLYSGANVLTF
J gene: TRBJ2-2; V gene: TRBV24-1; CDR3 protein: CATSAGGELFF
J gene: TRBJ2-3; V gene: TRBV9; CDR3 protein: CASSREEGTDTQYF
J gene: TRBJ1-5; V gene: TRBV19; CDR3 protein: CASEPGNQPQHF
J gene: TRBJ1-1; V gene: TRBV7-9; CDR3 protein: CASSLAGATEAFF
J gene: TRBJ2-5; V gene: TRBV10-3; CDR3 protein: CAISEGTGGWETQYF
J gene: TRBJ2-7; V gene: TRBV25-1; CDR3 protein: CASSDSLYEQYF
J gene: TRBJ2-5; V gene: TRBV7-8; CDR3 protein: CASSLAHGTGGETQYF
J gene: TRBJ2-7; V gene: TRBV9; CDR3 protein: CASSAGQMPYEQYF
J gene: TRBJ2-1; V gene: TRBV29-1; CDR3 protein: CSVEGTTLYNEQFF